Below, one T cell receptor (beta chain) is given with its context. The antigen remains undetermined. TCRdb ran MiXCR on the reads and lists one entry per CDR3 protein. Here the sample spans 360,000 or so distinct CDR3 sequences, 34% being singletons. These data originate in a study of T cell repertoires in cytomegalovirus infection. Study at large: Recently identified HLA-C-restricted CMV epitopes and well-studied HLA-B-restricted CMV epitopes were used by the study. Both a matching HLA type and CMV infection were indicated by public TCR beta signatures.

Whole-study results and caveats: HLA-C-restricted CMV-specific TCR beta clonotypes were dominant in the ex vivo response.

The TCR comes from a human donor in good health (CMV status not recorded). Some clones in this sample may be carry-over from other donors' samples. The source material was cultured PBMCs, sampled from culture after CMV antigen stimulation.

This CDR3 is CASSLGLAGAKNIQYF. The CDR3 coding sequence is TGTGCCAGCAGCTTAGGACTAGCGGGAGCCAAAAACATTCAGTACTTC. The V call is TRBV7-6, the J call TRBJ2-4; 10 bases line up with TRBD2. V trimming: 1 base; J trimming: 0 bases; junction bases outside the gene matches: 0. The V gene's germline CDR1 is SGHVS and CDR2 FNYEAQ. This CDR3 is built from 16 residues.